This TCR beta chain derives from a study of blood T cell repertoires in COVID-19. Overall study context: Donors in the United States, Italy and Spain gave samples during acute or convalescent COVID-19. The cDNA or gDNA used as material had been derived from T cells, B-cell-depleted T cells, or PBMCs.

Per the study methods: Scientists estimated how many nucleated cells there were by amplifying reference gene primers. TCRdb keeps only in-frame clones here, not all; method: immunoSEQ multiplex PCR. V and J calls and clone size follow that table, whereas D and trimming were derived from the DNA. The data hold 150,000 to 200,000 clones, with approximately 86% observed a single time. V gave up 3 bases and J gave up 11 bases; unmatched junction bases: 0. This CDR3 is built from 11 residues. Germline CDR1 is LGHDT and CDR2 is YNNKEL (reference sequence). This clone was observed a single time. This sequence originates from an elderly woman in a cohort sampled during active or convalescent COVID-19. V gene TRBV3-1 (or the pseudogene TRBV3-2) combines with J gene TRBJ1-1; 10 positions agree with TRBD1. Sequencing was done on a sample of peripheral blood. For the CDR3, the DNA is TGTGCCAGCAGCCAGGGACAGGGGGCTTTCTTT. Translated, it gives CASSQGQGAFF.